This passage covers 14 T cell receptor beta chains from one sample sequenced in a study of blood T cell repertoires in COVID-19. TCRdb keeps only in-frame clones here, not all; method: immunoSEQ multiplex PCR. Of 35,000 to 45,000 clones listed, about nine tenths are singletons. Sequencing was carried out using peripheral blood. Receptors were obtained from a human donor in a cohort sampled during active COVID-19.

The chain is built from TRBV3-1 (or the pseudogene TRBV3-2) and TRBJ2-5; 8 bases are shared with TRBD1. CDR1 and CDR2 (germline): LGHDT, YNNKEL (reference sequence). The CDR3 has 15 residues. Unmatched junction bases numbered 4, after V lost 3 bases and J lost 1 base. The CDR3 spells CASSQTQGVQETQYF. Written as DNA, the CDR3 is TGTGCCAGCAGCCAGACACAGGGGGTCCAAGAGACCCAGTACTTC.

The CDR3 coding sequence is TGTGCCAGCAGTAGGTCAGACAGGGCCAACGAGCAGTACTTC. Amino acid sequence: CASSRSDRANEQYF. The gene calls are TRBV27 and TRBJ2-7; TRBD1 aligns across 7 bases. Trimming took 5 bases from V and 5 from J; bases not matched to a gene: 9. The CDR3 sequence is 14 residues long. CDR1 and CDR2 (germline): MNHEY, SMNVEV (reference sequence).

This chain links TRBV6-5 with TRBJ2-7, with TRBD1 matching over 9 bases. The CDR3 is 15 residues long. The V gene's germline CDR1 is MNHEY and CDR2 SVGAGI. The V segment lost 4 bases and the J segment 5 bases; nucleotides outside the gene matches: 9. Here the CDR3 DNA reads TGTGCCAGCAGTTTTACCGGGACAGGGTACAACGAGCAGTACTTC. Amino acids: CASSFTGTGYNEQYF.

The rearrangement links TRBV5-6 to TRBJ2-1, with D hard to call. Germline V gives CDR1 SGHDT, CDR2 YYEEEE. V was clipped by 4 bases and J by 1 base, with 6 bases between them. CDR3 length: 13 amino acids. The DNA of the CDR3 is TGTGCCAGCAGCCCCCGGTCCTACAATGAGCAGTTCTTC. This translates into CASSPRSYNEQFF.

The chain is built from TRBV15 and TRBJ1-3, with D unclear. Per the germline V gene, CDR1 is LNHNV and CDR2 is YYDKDF (reference sequence). The CDR3 sequence is 19 residues long. V lost 0 bases to trimming and J lost 0 bases, with 18 bases between them. CDR3 nucleotides: TGTGCCACCAGCAGAGATGTGAGAGAGAGGACTAGCTCTGGAAACACCATATATTTT. Residues: CATSRDVRERTSSGNTIYF.

This CDR3 is CASSPVDRGGEQYF. In DNA form, the CDR3 reads TGTGCCAGCTCACCAGTAGACAGGGGGGGCGAGCAGTACTTC. The chain carries TRBV18 and TRBJ2-7; 9 positions match TRBD1. Per germline, CDR1 KGHSH and CDR2 LQKENI. CDR3 size: 14 residues. Unmatched junction bases numbered 5, after V lost 2 bases and J lost 6 bases.

The chain uses TRBV18 and TRBJ2-3; TRBD1 matches at 10 bases. This CDR3 is built from 15 residues. Germline CDR1 is KGHSH and CDR2 is LQKENI. V trimming: 2 bases; J trimming: 6 bases; junction bases outside the gene matches: 5. The CDR3 loop reads CASSPRQGAADTQYF. The CDR3 nucleotides are TGTGCCAGCTCACCAAGACAGGGGGCCGCCGATACGCAGTATTTT.

This chain links TRBV5-6 with TRBJ2-7; TRBD1 aligns across 9 bases. V trimming: 3 bases; J trimming: 6 bases; junction bases outside the gene matches: 7. Germline V lookup: CDR1 SGHDT, CDR2 YYEEEE. This CDR3 region has 14 residues. In nucleotides, the CDR3 is TGTGCCAGCAGCTGGGGACAGGGATCGCTCGAGCAGTACTTC. Amino acid sequence: CASSWGQGSLEQYF.

The chain carries TRBV20-1 and TRBJ2-7; D gene ambiguous. V gave up 0 bases and J gave up 2 bases, with 2 bases separating them. The CDR3 runs 11 residues. CDR1 DFQATT and CDR2 SNEGSKA come from the germline V gene (reference sequence). The CDR3 is CSARDTYEQYF. Written as DNA, the CDR3 is TGCAGTGCTAGAGACACCTACGAGCAGTACTTC.

J is TRBJ2-2 and V is TRBV4-3, with 14 bases identical to TRBD2. Trimming cost V 3 bases and J 1 base; bases outside gene matches: 10. This CDR3 spans 20 amino acids. In germline, CDR1 is LGHNA, CDR2 YSLEER. The CDR3 DNA follows: TGCGCCAGCAGCCAGAGTACGGGACTAGCGGGGGCCCTGAACACCGGGGAGCTGTTTTTT. Translated, it gives CASSQSTGLAGALNTGELFF.

The gene calls are TRBV24-1 and TRBJ2-2, with 8 bases aligning to TRBD1. Germline V CDR1 and CDR2: KGHDR, SFDVKD. The CDR3 length is 15 residues. Germline trimming cut 3 bases from V and 7 bases from J; bases unmatched to any gene: 6. The DNA for the CDR3 is TGTGCCACCAGTGATCCTCGACAGGGGATCGGGGAGCTGTTTTTT. Protein product: CATSDPRQGIGELFF.

The J gene is TRBJ2-5, the V gene TRBV19, with 12 bases fitting TRBD2. The CDR3 length is 16 residues. V shed 3 bases and J 5 bases; nucleotides not matched to a gene: 7. The germline V gene has CDR1 LNHDA and CDR2 SQIVND (reference sequence). The CDR3 loop is CASSITLAGGGETQYF. CDR3 in DNA: TGTGCCAGTAGTATCACACTAGCGGGAGGCGGGGAGACCCAGTACTTC.

This chain connects TRBV24-1 to TRBJ2-7; tentatively, D is TRBD2 (5 bases). This CDR3 spans 15 amino acids. Germline V CDR1 and CDR2: KGHDR, SFDVKD. Trimming took 2 bases from V and 3 from J, leaving 13 bases between them. The CDR3 here is CATSDSKRPNYEQYF. CDR3 DNA sequence: TGTGCCACCAGTGATTCAAAGCGGCCGAACTACGAGCAGTACTTC.

The chain combines TRBV28 with TRBJ2-7; 7 bases agree with TRBD1. Germline V CDR1 and CDR2: MDHEN, SYDVKM. The CDR3 has 15 residues. V lost 5 bases to trimming and J lost 3 bases; unmatched junction nucleotides: 10. As DNA, the CDR3 is TGTGCCAGCAGTGGAAAGACAGGGAAGCTCTACGAGCAGTACTTC. Translated: CASSGKTGKLYEQYF.